A single sample gave rise to the 23 T cell receptor beta chains below, sequenced in a study of blood T cells in healthy people across ages. The authors ran a second PCR of roughly 6 to 12 cycles using a sample-barcoded 5' primer and a J-beta primer mix. TCRdb ran MiXCR on the 5' RACE reads and lists one entry per CDR3 protein. This table has over 1,500,000 distinct CDR3 sequences, roughly 50% appearing once. Sequenced sample: blood. The receptors were gathered from a woman aged 40 to 50 in good health.

This clonotype was found once. J is TRBJ2-6 and V is TRBV4-1; TRBD2 matches 8 bases. Trimming at V came to 2 bases and at J to 4 bases, leaving 10 bases not matched to a gene. The CDR3 is 18 amino acids. The germline CDR1 and CDR2 sequences are MGHRA and YSYEKL. CDR3 region: CASSQSGGAAVGANVLTF. The DNA for the CDR3 is TGCGCCAGCAGCCAAAGCGGGGGCGCGGCGGTGGGGGCCAACGTCCTGACTTTC.

This clonotype was picked up a small number of times. The gene calls are TRBV29-1 and TRBJ2-7, with unresolved D. CDR3 length: 12 amino acids. Germline CDR1 SQVTM, CDR2 ANQGSEA. The V end lost 8 bases, the J end lost 2 bases, and 13 bases lay between the germline ends. The CDR3 here is CSIGPTTYEQYF. In DNA form, the CDR3 reads TGCAGCATAGGACCGACAACCTACGAGCAGTACTTC.

This sequence joins TRBV3-1 and TRBJ1-2; possible D gene TRBD1, 6 bases. Trimming left V 0 bases short and J 3 bases short, with 14 bases between. This CDR3 spans 16 amino acids. Germline lookup yields CDR1 LGHDT and CDR2 YNNKEL (reference sequence). CDR3 in amino acids: CASSQDAHRAYYGYTF. The CDR3 bases are TGTGCCAGCAGCCAAGATGCCCACAGGGCCTACTATGGCTACACCTTC.

Remarks on this clonotype: Germline is not matched at one junction end, which may reflect a read error. The chain carries TRBV5-1 and TRBJ2-1; D unresolved. The J call may be faulty, since TRBJ2-7 better matches the DNA end. There are 12 residues in the CDR3. Germline V gene data show CDR1 as SGHRS and CDR2 as YFSETQ. This chain's CDR3 is CAGSQTDNEQYF. Here the CDR3 DNA reads TGCGCCGGCAGCCAGACTGACAATGAGCAGTACTTC.

The CDR3, as DNA: TGCGCCAGCAGCCCAGAGATAGCCATGCTAGCCAAAAACATTCAGTACTTC. Its translation: CASSPEIAMLAKNIQYF. The chain joins TRBV4-3 to TRBJ2-4; D gene unclear. The CDR3 covers 17 residues. CDR1 is LGHNA, CDR2 YSLEER, per germline. V dropped 4 bases and J dropped 0 bases, with 16 bases sitting between them.

The chain carries TRBV15 and TRBJ2-4, with D possibly TRBD2 on 5 matching bases. The DNA end lines up better with TRBJ2-5; the J call may be wrong. The CDR3 loop spans 15 amino acids. CDR1 LNHNV and CDR2 YYDKDF come from the germline V gene (reference sequence). The CDR3 loop is CATSRAAGLDETQYF. The CDR3 bases are TGTGCCACCAGCAGAGCTGCCGGACTGGATGAGACCCAGTACTTC.

V usage is TRBV6-1 and J usage is TRBJ2-5; D is tentatively TRBD1 or TRBD2 (7 bases each). The CDR3 consists of 13 residues. Trimming shortened V by 10 bases and J by 5 bases, and 17 bases separated the two germline ends. The germline V gene has CDR1 MNHNS and CDR2 SASEGT. The CDR3 loop reads CAIRQGGGETQYF. The DNA for the CDR3 is TGTGCCATCCGACAGGGAGGGGGGGAGACCCAGTACTTC.

The chain carries TRBV20-1 and TRBJ1-4; D possibly corresponds to TRBD1 (6 bases). V was shortened by 1 base and J by 4 bases, with 10 bases between the two germline ends. Germline V CDR1 and CDR2: DFQATT, SNEGSKA (reference sequence). This CDR3 has 14 amino acids. DNA for the CDR3: TGCAGTGCTAGAGTTGCAGGGGATAATGAAAAACTGTTTTTT. Its translation is CSARVAGDNEKLFF.

A few counts support this clonotype. V gene TRBV29-1 combines with J gene TRBJ1-2; 11 bases map to TRBD1. The CDR3 sequence is 14 residues long. With 6 bases clipped from V and 3 bases from J, the junction kept 6 bases outside the gene matches. CDR1 is SQVTM, CDR2 ANQGSEA, per germline. CDR3 DNA: TGCAGCGTCGACCGGACAGGGGGCTACTATGGCTACACCTTC. Its protein is CSVDRTGGYYGYTF.

This clonotype was seen once. The chain employs TRBV27 and TRBJ2-1, with TRBD1 identical over 7 bases. The junction had 6 bases not matched to a gene; V was cut back by 3 bases and J by 7 bases. Germline CDR1 is MNHEY and CDR2 is SMNVEV (reference sequence). This CDR3 spans 14 amino acids. In DNA form, the CDR3 reads TGTGCCAGCAGTTTTGGGGAACAGGGGAATGAGCAGTTCTTC. Residues: CASSFGEQGNEQFF.

This clonotype was detected a few times. The chain links TRBV11-2 to TRBJ2-7; D is ambiguous. Germline assignment: CDR1 SGHAT and CDR2 FQNNGV. The CDR3 is 14 amino acids. V was pared by 3 bases and J by 1 base, with 10 bases between. The CDR3 spells CASSLPAYSYEQYF. CDR3 in DNA: TGTGCCAGCAGCTTGCCGGCCTATTCCTACGAGCAGTACTTC.

The rearrangement links TRBV10-3 to TRBJ2-1; 8 bases fit TRBD2. The CDR3 is 15 residues long. The V segment lost 3 bases and the J segment 8 bases; nucleotides outside the gene matches: 9. Germline CDR1 and CDR2: ENHRY and SYGVKD. In DNA, the CDR3 is TGTGCCATCAGTGATAGCGGGATCATCGGGGATGAGCAGTTCTTC. Its translation: CAISDSGIIGDEQFF.

This clonotype occurred once. The chain joins TRBV7-2 to TRBJ2-3; 8 bases map to TRBD2. The CDR3 covers 17 residues. Germline assignment: CDR1 SGHTA and CDR2 FQGNSA. The V segment lost 4 bases and the J segment 4 bases; nucleotides outside the gene matches: 13. The CDR3 protein is CASSYGLSGGRSDTQYF. CDR3 nucleotide sequence: TGTGCCAGCAGCTATGGACTAAGCGGGGGTCGGTCAGATACGCAGTATTTT.

Only a few counts were recorded for this clonotype. The chain joins TRBV6-5 to TRBJ2-3, with D unclear. Trimming pared 0 bases from V and 5 bases from J, leaving 6 bases between. CDR3 length: 13 residues. Germline CDR1 MNHEY, CDR2 SVGAGI. This CDR3 is CASSYSMGDTQYF. DNA for the CDR3: TGTGCCAGCAGTTACTCGATGGGAGATACGCAGTATTTT.

This chain joins TRBV20-1 and TRBJ2-5; TRBD1 aligns across 9 bases. Trimming cost V 6 bases and J 4 bases; bases outside gene matches: 12. The CDR3 is 15 residues long. In germline, CDR1 is DFQATT, CDR2 SNEGSKA (reference sequence). This CDR3 reads CSAGTGGARRETQYF. DNA of the CDR3: TGCAGTGCAGGAACAGGGGGCGCAAGGAGAGAGACCCAGTACTTC.

The V and J genes are TRBV7-9 and TRBJ2-4; 9 positions agree with TRBD2. The end of the DNA aligns better with TRBJ2-5, so the J call may be wrong. CDR1 and CDR2 from the germline V gene are SEHNR and FQNEAQ (reference sequence). The CDR3 runs 17 residues. The chain's CDR3 is CASSPKSLAGNQETQYF. The CDR3, as DNA: TGTGCCAGCAGCCCGAAGAGTCTAGCGGGGAACCAAGAGACCCAGTACTTC.

This clonotype was observed a handful of times. The rearrangement links TRBV15 to TRBJ2-3; D might be TRBD1 (6 bases). This CDR3 is built from 15 residues. Deletions cut 1 base from V and 0 bases from J, with 8 bases between. Looked up from germline, CDR1 is LNHNV and CDR2 is YYDKDF (reference sequence). In DNA, the CDR3 is TGTGCCACCAGCAGAGGGACAGCCAGCACAGATACGCAGTATTTT. This codes for CATSRGTASTDTQYF.

The chain is built from TRBV28 and TRBJ1-2; TRBD1 might be the D (6 bases). Germline values: CDR1 MDHEN, CDR2 SYDVKM. This CDR3 has 17 amino acids. Trimming stripped 5 bases from V and 7 bases from J, with 26 bases between. The CDR3 DNA is TGTGCCAGCAGTCCTCTTCGGCTCAGTTACGGGGGCTCTGGCTACACCTTC. Protein sequence: CASSPLRLSYGGSGYTF.

V usage is TRBV4-1 and J usage is TRBJ1-1, with no clear D. The CDR3 loop spans 15 amino acids. In germline, CDR1 is MGHRA, CDR2 YSYEKL. V lost 7 bases and J lost 1, with 16 bases in between. The CDR3 reads CASTKDGVGNTEAFF. CDR3 sequence (DNA): TGCGCCAGCACCAAAGACGGGGTTGGGAACACTGAAGCTTTCTTT.

This clonotype was recorded a few times. The chain recombines TRBV9 with TRBJ2-1, with D maybe TRBD1 (6 bases). TRBJ2-7 explains the end of the DNA better; the J call may be wrong. The CDR3 covers 15 residues. Germline lookup yields CDR1 SGDLS and CDR2 YYNGEE. CDR3 DNA: TGTGCCAGCAGCCCCACAGGGTCCCCCTACAATGAGCAGTACTTC. Its protein product is CASSPTGSPYNEQYF.

This clonotype was recorded a few times. This chain uses TRBV7-9 with TRBJ1-1; D is possibly TRBD1 (5 bases). The V and J ends lost 5 bases and 6 bases respectively, with 7 bases between them. The CDR3 has 11 amino acids. CDR1 is SEHNR, CDR2 FQNEAQ, per germline (reference sequence). This chain's CDR3 is CASSQQAEAFF. CDR3 in DNA: TGTGCCAGCAGCCAACAGGCTGAAGCTTTCTTT.

This chain joins TRBV28 and TRBJ2-5; 12 bases map to TRBD2. V was pared by 7 bases and J by 1 base, with 7 bases of the junction left unmatched. Germline assignment: CDR1 MDHEN and CDR2 SYDVKM. The CDR3 has 16 amino acids. CDR3: CASNLGLAGFQETQYF. The CDR3 DNA follows: TGTGCCAGCAACCTCGGACTAGCGGGATTCCAAGAGACCCAGTACTTC.

The CDR3 protein is CASSTEQETSTDTQYF. The CDR3 DNA sequence: TGTGCCAGCAGCACAGAACAGGAGACTAGCACAGATACGCAGTATTTT. The chain employs TRBV11-2 and TRBJ2-3, with D maybe TRBD1 (5 bases). The V gene's germline CDR1 is SGHAT and CDR2 FQNNGV. The germline V and J ends were trimmed by 5 bases and 0 bases, with 15 bases remaining between them. This CDR3 contains 16 residues.